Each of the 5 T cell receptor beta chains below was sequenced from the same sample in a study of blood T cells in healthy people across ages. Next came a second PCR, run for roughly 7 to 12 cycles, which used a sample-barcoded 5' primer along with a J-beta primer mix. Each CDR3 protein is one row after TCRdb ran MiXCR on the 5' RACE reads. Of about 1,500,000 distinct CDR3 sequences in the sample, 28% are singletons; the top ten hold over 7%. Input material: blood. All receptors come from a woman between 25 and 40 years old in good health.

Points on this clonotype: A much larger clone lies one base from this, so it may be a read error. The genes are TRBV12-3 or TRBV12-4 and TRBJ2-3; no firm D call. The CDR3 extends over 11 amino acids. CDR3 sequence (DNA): TGTGCCAGCAGTACAGCAGATATGCAGTATTTT. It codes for CASSTADMQYF.

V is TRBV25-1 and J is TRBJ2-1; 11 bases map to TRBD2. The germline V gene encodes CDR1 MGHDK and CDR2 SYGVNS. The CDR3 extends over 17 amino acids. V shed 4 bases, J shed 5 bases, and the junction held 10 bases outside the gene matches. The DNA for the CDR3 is TGTGCCAGCAGTGCTAGAATCGGGACTAGCGGAGACAATGAGCAGTTCTTC. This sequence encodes CASSARIGTSGDNEQFF.

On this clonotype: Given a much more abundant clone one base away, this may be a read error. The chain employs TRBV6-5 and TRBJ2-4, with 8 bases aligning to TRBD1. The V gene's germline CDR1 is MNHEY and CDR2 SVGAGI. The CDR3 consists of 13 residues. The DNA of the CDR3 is TGTACCAGCAGACCAGACAGGGGCGGGGAGCAGTACTTC. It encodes CTSRPDRGGEQYF.

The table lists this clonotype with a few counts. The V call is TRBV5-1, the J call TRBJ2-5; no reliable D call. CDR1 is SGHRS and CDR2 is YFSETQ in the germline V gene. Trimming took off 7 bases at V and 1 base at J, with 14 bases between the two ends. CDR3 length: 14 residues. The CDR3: CASADAMGQETQYF. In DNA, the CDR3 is TGCGCCAGCGCGGACGCCATGGGCCAAGAGACCCAGTACTTC.

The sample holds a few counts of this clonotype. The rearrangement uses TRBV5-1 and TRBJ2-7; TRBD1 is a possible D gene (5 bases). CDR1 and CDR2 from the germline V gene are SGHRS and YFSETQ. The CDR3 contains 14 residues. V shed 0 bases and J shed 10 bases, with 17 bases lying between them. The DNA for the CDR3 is TGCGCCAGCAGCTTGGATGTGACGGCAAGGGGACAGTACTTC. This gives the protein CASSLDVTARGQYF.